The clone carrying this T cell receptor (beta chain) was seen a single time. Its matching antigen is unknown. These data originate in a study of tumor-infiltrating lymphocytes in primary liver carcinoma. Study details: Maximum tumor diameters ranged from roughly 4.2 to 11 cm, stage T1-T3 N0M0. Notes on the study in general: Tumor region pairs showed greater overlap than either tumor-adjacent or tumor-blood pairs did. Tumor top-250-clone fraction significantly exceeded that of blood (p = 0.039).

Priming with a constant-region primer yielded TCR beta cDNA from about 450 ng total RNA. Three nested multiplex PCR rounds, a slightly modified ARM-PCR method, built the TCR beta libraries. Both of the initial two PCR rounds ran for about 11 cycles and employed TRBV1-TRBV30 forward primers alongside a C-beta reverse primer. TCRdb passed the multiplex PCR reads through MiXCR, listing each CDR3 protein once. The data show 310,000 or so distinct CDR3 sequences, less than 65% seen once. Unsorted whole blood supplied the blood RNA, and germline DNA was isolated too. The collection of roughly 3.7 milliliters of peripheral blood preceded surgery. Between the trimmed V and J ends, which lost 3 bases and 9 bases, there was a span of 27 bases. This CDR3 contains 17 residues. Per germline, CDR1 SGHAT and CDR2 FQNNGV.

Sequencing input: peripheral blood. The rearrangement links TRBV11-2 to TRBJ2-7; maybe TRBD1 (6 bases). This TCR came from a man aged 35-49 years with primary liver carcinoma and hepatitis B virus infection. The CDR3 sequence is CASSFFLPPDRLGGQYF. The CDR3 region has the DNA TGTGCCAGCAGCTTCTTCCTCCCCCCTGACAGGCTAGGCGGGCAGTACTTC.